Included here is one T cell receptor beta chain sequence, with context. Its antigen is currently unknown. This sample was taken from a study of cytomegalovirus exposure and HLA in healthy donors. The study, taken as a whole, reports: In vitro testing confirmed a few CMV-associated chains as specific for CMV antigens. In a later analysis, first-cohort TCR clusters were found to tend to co-occur in the 130 or so validation repertoires.

The method was immunoSEQ multiplex PCR; TCRdb's version includes in-frame clones alone and lacks a portion of them. The sample consists of approximately 280,000 clones, 65% to 90% of them appearing once. Material for sequencing was PBMCs. This TCR came from a woman aged 18 to 35 in good health and CMV-seronegative.

CDR3: CASSETRRETQYF. CDR3 nucleotide sequence: TGTGCCAGCAGTGAAACTAGGCGGGAGACCCAGTACTTC. The chain is built from TRBV6-1 and TRBJ2-5, with D possibly TRBD2 on 5 matching bases. Germline V CDR1 and CDR2: MNHNS, SASEGT. V shed 2 bases and J shed 5 bases, with 9 bases lying between them. The CDR3 has 13 amino acids.